The next 14 T cell receptor beta chains were all read from a single sample in a study of regulatory T cells in long-lasting Graves disease. As to time point: newly diagnosed GD, antithyroid drugs for less than 3 months. PBMC-extracted RNA yielded the TCR library. Arm-PCR of CDR3 regions and iRepertoire HTBI primers were the basis on which TCR beta libraries were built. TCRdb independently ran MiXCR on the multiplex PCR reads; one entry per CDR3 protein. In the table there are about 540,000 distinct CDR3 sequences, about 13% of which are singletons. These data were also reused for a study on T cells in Graves' hyperthyroidism and ophthalmopathy.

Here the sequenced sample was peripheral blood mononuclear cells (PBMCs), taken at new diagnosis, from a patient treated with antithyroid drugs. Every receptor here comes from a man aged 30 to 45 with Graves disease.

This clonotype has more than one count but fewer than ten. The V call is TRBV11-2, the J call TRBJ2-5; a weak D match, TRBD2 (6 bases). V was pared by 2 bases and J by 7 bases, with 17 bases between. Germline CDR1 and CDR2: SGHAT and FQNNGV. CDR3 length: 15 residues. The CDR3 reads CASSLSQTSPRTQYF. Here the CDR3 DNA reads TGTGCCAGCAGCTTAAGCCAAACTAGCCCTAGGACCCAGTACTTC. The full variable domain, with the rest looked up from reference TRBV11-2 and TRBJ2-5, is EAGVAQSPRYKIIEKRQSVAFWCNPISGHATLYWYQQILGQGPKLLIQFQNNGVVDDSQLPKDRFSAERLKGVDSTLKIQPAKLEDSAVYLCASSLSQTSPRTQYFGPGTRLLVL.

This clonotype was recorded many times. A much larger clone sits a single nucleotide away, making a read error possible. The chain is built from TRBV7-9 and TRBJ2-7, with TRBD1 as a possible D gene (5 bases). Trimming shortened V by 4 bases and J by 0 bases, and 7 bases separated the two germline ends. The CDR3 has 13 amino acids. Germline V gene lookup returns CDR1 SEHNR and CDR2 FQNEAQ (reference sequence). CDR3 region: CASSSTVSYEQYF. The CDR3 bases are TGTGCCAGCAGCTCGACAGTCTCCTACGAGCAGTACTTC. Based on the CDR3 plus reference TRBV7-9 and TRBJ2-7, the full variable domain is DTGVSQNPRHKITKRGQNVTFRCDPISEHNRLYWYRQTLGQGPEFLTYFQNEAQLEKSRLLSDRFSAERPKGSFSTLEIQRTEQGDSAMYLCASSSTVSYEQYFGPGTRLTVT.

This clonotype was found a few times. The chain combines TRBV28 with TRBJ2-1; possibly TRBD2 for D (6 bases). The germline gives CDR1 MDHEN, CDR2 SYDVKM. V was clipped by 6 bases and J by 3 bases, with 18 bases between them. This CDR3 is built from 16 residues. The CDR3 loop reads CASRSVIGTYYNEQFF. For the CDR3, the DNA is TGTGCCAGCAGGTCCGTTATAGGGACTTACTACAATGAGCAGTTCTTC.

In this sample, this clonotype turned up many times. The rearrangement joins TRBV20-1 to TRBJ2-7, with no clear D. The length of the CDR3 is 13 residues. CDR1 and CDR2 (germline): DFQATT, SNEGSKA (reference sequence). The germline V and J ends were trimmed by 2 bases and 1 base, with 9 bases remaining between them. The CDR3 is CSARSHVSYEQYF. CDR3 coding DNA: TGCAGTGCTAGATCGCACGTATCCTACGAGCAGTACTTC.

The chain joins TRBV19 to TRBJ1-5; no clear D. This CDR3 spans 15 amino acids. V dropped 3 bases and J dropped 0 bases, with 9 bases sitting between them. Germline CDR1 is LNHDA and CDR2 is SQIVND (reference sequence). The CDR3 coding sequence is TGTGCCAGTAGTATGTGGCCTTATAGCAATCAGCCCCAGCATTTT. Translation: CASSMWPYSNQPQHF. Full variable domain (outside the CDR3, taken from reference TRBV19 and TRBJ1-5): DGGITQSPKYLFRKEGQNVTLSCEQNLNHDAMYWYRQDPGQGLRLIYYSQIVNDFQKGDIAEGYSVSREKKESFPLTVTSAQKNPTAFYLCASSMWPYSNQPQHFGDGTRLSIL.

The CDR3: CSVEEGLQETQYF. The CDR3 nucleotides are TGCAGCGTTGAAGAGGGGTTGCAAGAGACCCAGTACTTC. This chain uses TRBV29-1 with TRBJ2-5; D uncertain. Germline V gene sequence: CDR1 SQVTM, CDR2 ANQGSEA. V lost 0 bases, J lost 2 bases, and 7 bases lay in between. The CDR3 runs 13 residues.

In this sample, this clonotype turned up many times. The chain joins TRBV6-5 to TRBJ2-7, with a possible D match to TRBD1 (5 bases). This CDR3 contains 17 residues. Per germline, CDR1 MNHEY and CDR2 SVGAGI. The V gene lost 0 bases and the J gene lost 5 bases, with 20 bases spanning the gap. For the CDR3, the DNA is TGTGCCAGCAGTTACTCTCCTAAGGGGCAGGCTGACCACGAGCAGTACTTC. This codes for CASSYSPKGQADHEQYF.

This clonotype was counted at least ten times. The rearrangement links TRBV7-2 to TRBJ2-3; D remains ambiguous. Trimming stripped 6 bases from V and 1 base from J, with 14 bases between. This CDR3 has 15 residues. Germline V gene lookup returns CDR1 SGHTA and CDR2 FQGNSA. The CDR3 protein is CASRGDWAGTDTQYF. CDR3 nucleotides: TGTGCCAGCAGGGGCGACTGGGCTGGCACAGATACGCAGTATTTT.

This clonotype has a count of ten or more. The rearrangement joins TRBV20-1 to TRBJ2-2, with TRBD2 identical over 7 bases. The V and J ends lost 3 bases and 3 bases, in that order; junction bases with no gene match: 10. The CDR3 consists of 16 residues. Germline-derived CDR1 and CDR2 are DFQATT and SNEGSKA (reference sequence). The CDR3 reads CSASPGGGDHTGELFF. CDR3 sequence (DNA): TGCAGTGCTAGCCCAGGTGGGGGGGACCACACCGGGGAGCTGTTTTTT.

At least ten counts were recorded for this clonotype. The J gene is TRBJ2-7, the V gene TRBV10-3; weak D call: TRBD1 (5 bases). CDR3 length equals 14 residues. Germline CDR1 is ENHRY and CDR2 is SYGVKD. The V and J ends lost 11 bases and 1 base respectively, with 18 bases between them. The CDR3 region has the DNA TGTGCCCCGACAGAATTTGATGGATCCTACGAGCAGTACTTC. Protein: CAPTEFDGSYEQYF.

This clonotype appeared many times. The chain has TRBV7-9 and TRBJ2-6, with D perhaps matching TRBD1 (5 bases). Germline CDR1 is SEHNR and CDR2 is FQNEAQ (reference sequence). The ends were cut back, 5 bases at V and 0 bases at J, with 14 bases in the middle. The CDR3 sequence is 17 residues long. CDR3 loop: CASSPTRVISGANVLTF. The CDR3 DNA is TGTGCCAGCAGCCCCACCAGGGTTATCTCTGGGGCCAACGTCCTGACTTTC.

This clonotype occurred many times. The V and J genes are TRBV20-1 and TRBJ2-2; 10 nucleotides align to TRBD2. The CDR3 totals 14 residues. V gave up 7 bases and J gave up 5 bases; unmatched junction bases: 7. Germline assignment: CDR1 DFQATT and CDR2 SNEGSKA (reference sequence). This chain's CDR3 is CSGTPSGSTGELFF. Written as DNA, the CDR3 is TGCAGTGGTACGCCTAGCGGGAGTACCGGGGAGCTGTTTTTT.

This clonotype occurred a few times. A single base separates this from a much larger clone, so it may be a read error. V gene TRBV11-2 combines with J gene TRBJ2-5; 7 nucleotides line up with TRBD2. The V segment lost 4 bases and the J segment 5 bases; nucleotides outside the gene matches: 10. The CDR3 length is 15 residues. CDR1 is SGHAT and CDR2 is FQNNGV in the germline V gene. The CDR3 loop reads CASSSSGTAWETQYF. CDR3 DNA: TGTGCCAGCAGCTCCAGCGGGACCGCATGGGAGACCCAGTACTTC.

This clonotype was counted only a few times. This sequence joins TRBV7-2 and TRBJ1-5; no clear D gene. The V end was cut by 5 bases, the J end by 9 bases, with 14 bases between. Germline CDR1 is SGHTA and CDR2 is FQGNSA. The CDR3 spans 13 residues. CDR3 DNA sequence: TGTGCCAGCAGCGTCCGCCAGTTTCGGCCCCAGCATTTT. It codes for CASSVRQFRPQHF.